This T cell receptor (beta chain) was identified during a study of beta chain features in type 1 diabetes. Expressed TCRB transcripts were sequenced because the isolated RNA had all been reverse transcribed beforehand. Using immunoSEQ multiplex PCR, the repertoire was profiled, and TCRdb retains in-frame clones only, with some absent. The table lists more than 150,000 clones, approximately 13% of them singletons. It was via CD45RO/CCR7/CD25/CD127/CD95/CD27 that CD4+ naive, central memory, regulatory and stem cell-like memory cells were sorted. On this clone: Its matching antigen is unknown.

Notes on the study in general: PCR, the amplification step, might favor shorter templates, equally in patients and controls. Patients' naive, central memory and regulatory TCRB repertoires appeared more alike than those of healthy donors.

Germline CDR1 is SGDLS and CDR2 is YYNGEE. This CDR3 comprises 15 residues. Trimming took off 3 bases at V and 3 bases at J, with 13 bases between the two ends. Sequencing was performed on central memory CD4+ T cells from blood. The origin of this receptor is a young woman in good health. This sequence joins TRBV9 and TRBJ2-1; weak D call: TRBD1 (6 bases). The CDR3: CASSAGQQVYNEQFF. The CDR3 coding sequence is TGTGCCAGCAGCGCCGGACAGCAAGTCTACAATGAGCAGTTCTTC. Variable domain in full (rest from reference TRBV9 and TRBJ2-1): DSGVTQTPKHLITATGQRVTLRCSPRSGDLSVYWYQQSLDQGLQFLIQYYNGEERAKGNILERFSAQQFPDLHSELNLSSLELGDSALYFCASSAGQQVYNEQFFGPGTRLTVL.